This T cell receptor beta chain stems from a study of blood T cell repertoires in COVID-19 (dated by TCRdb to 2019 to 2021). With respect to the entire study: The collaborator samples originated in the United States, Italy and Spain and spanned the acute and convalescent phases of COVID-19. The prospective study material was composed of cDNA or gDNA derived from T cells, B-cell-depleted T cells, or PBMCs. Nearly every sample came with metadata listing a de-identified subject ID, COVID-19 status, age in years and sex. The samples were drawn from two sources: the first 160 participants of the ongoing ImmuneRACE study, and approximately 1,300 subjects contributed by 6 global collaborators. A freely available public database, intended as a resource for researchers studying the immune response to SARS-CoV-2, is where the repertoires were released. Subjects who had been exposed to COVID-19, were actively infected with it, or had recovered from it provided the deeply sampled blood TCRbeta repertoires that made up the dataset. Where available, HLA class I and class II types were taken from metadata supplied by the sample provider and were not determined by assay-based typing.

TCRbeta CDR3 regions were amplified from genomic DNA using the immunoSEQ Assay, a bias-controlled multiplex PCR. Under the source paper's analysis protocol: Within the assay, amplification of reference gene primers was used to estimate how many nucleated cells each sample contained. To quantify the absolute abundance of each unique TCRbeta CDR3 rearrangement, sequence reads were collapsed and filtered. For each sample, productive Simpson clonality was calculated as the square root of Simpson's diversity index across productive rearrangements. As stored in TCRdb, this immuneACCESS dataset retains in-frame rearrangements with V and J assigned. A fraction of the clones does not appear; measured against another copy, unresolved V genes explain less than half of the discrepancy, and the remainder lacks a known reason. That table gives V, J and clone size, and the DNA gave D and trimming. This sample is represented by tens of thousands of clones; roughly 81% of them were singletons. 20% to 25% of the sample is in the top ten clones.

This clone was counted only a few times. The clone's antigen remains unknown. Nothing much larger sits one base from this clone, and base qualities are not available. Taken from the germline V gene, the CDR1 and CDR2 loops are SGHRS and YFSETQ. The CDR3 runs 15 residues from the cysteine to the phenylalanine. Only the CDR3 DNA stays, 45 bases, in frame from base 1. A distance of 17 bases separates the germline ends of V and J, which lose 0 bases and 7 bases respectively. The collaborating institutions used their own protocols to collect whole blood in K2EDTA tubes. For TCRbeta analysis, collaborator samples were shipped as frozen whole blood, as isolated PBMCs, or as DNA extracted from either sample type. Results the study describes overall, beyond this receptor: Clinical and demographic metadata were provided uncurated, with the amount varying by source and participant.

The sequenced material came from peripheral blood. The rearrangement combines TRBV5-1 with TRBJ2-7; TRBD1 could be the D gene, as 5 bases match. The sequence derives from an older woman with acute or convalescent COVID-19. The nucleotide sequence is given as TGCGCCAGCAGCTTGGCCTTACGGTACGCAGGGGAGCAGTACTTC. This encodes CASSLALRYAGEQYF.